This TCR beta chain derives from a study of blood T cell repertoires in COVID-19 (dated by TCRdb to 2019 to 2021). With respect to the entire study: ImmuneRACE Cohort 3 recovered participants were defined by two consecutive negative NP/OP PCR tests, healthcare professional clearance, or symptom resolution. The sample metadata nearly always contained a de-identified subject ID, COVID-19 status, age in years and sex. Subjects who had been exposed to COVID-19, were actively infected with it, or had recovered from it provided the deeply sampled blood TCRbeta repertoires that made up the dataset. The collaborator samples originated in the United States, Italy and Spain and spanned the acute and convalescent phases of COVID-19. The prospective study material was composed of cDNA or gDNA derived from T cells, B-cell-depleted T cells, or PBMCs. The repertoires were released in a freely available public database intended as a resource for research on the immune response to SARS-CoV-2. Where available, HLA class I and class II types were obtained from metadata supplied by the sample provider rather than from assay-based typing. The samples were drawn from the first 160 participants of the ongoing ImmuneRACE study and from over a thousand subjects provided by 6 global collaborators.

Note on this clone: Its antigen target is currently unknown. There are no base qualities to consult, and no much larger clone falls within one base.

Deletion took 5 bases off V and 4 bases off J, with a span of 6 bases between the germline ends. For CDR1 and CDR2, the germline V gene lists MDHEN and SYDVKM. Taken from cysteine to phenylalanine, the CDR3 has 12 residues. Just CDR3 DNA is preserved here, 36 bases in frame from base 1. Participants in the prospective study were aged roughly 18 to 100 years, lived in more than 20 United States geographic areas, and enrolled through a virtual design. In the prospective study, participants were assigned to cohorts based on the clinical history participants reported in a screening survey and a study questionnaire. Each participant in the prospective study had whole blood, serum and a nasopharyngeal or oropharyngeal swab collected by mobile phlebotomists. Prospective study participants could optionally give additional blood draws and questionnaires over an approximately two-month period. Before DNA extraction, blood samples from the prospective study were shipped at room temperature or frozen.

The immunoSEQ Assay, a bias-controlled multiplex PCR, was used to amplify TCRbeta CDR3 regions from genomic DNA. In the paper's pipeline: Nucleated cell counts per sample were estimated from amplification of reference gene primers within the assay. Sequence reads were collapsed and filtered to measure the absolute abundance of every unique TCRbeta CDR3 rearrangement. For each sample, productive Simpson clonality was calculated as the square root of Simpson's diversity index over productive rearrangements. TCRdb's version of the immuneACCESS table is confined to in-frame rearrangements and falls short of the full clone set. An unresolved V gene accounts for under half of the shortfall where checked; the remainder is of unknown origin. For V, J and clone size, that table is used; D and trimming come from the DNA. For this sample the table gives roughly 340,000 clones, of which about 89% were detected only once. The ten largest make up roughly 1.9% of the sample.

The paper as a whole reports these results and caveats: How much clinical and demographic metadata was included differed by source and by participant, and the metadata was provided uncurated.

The origin of this receptor is a man aged 35-49 years in a cohort exposed to, infected with or recovered from COVID-19 (not recorded which). In this chain, TRBV28 is recombined with TRBJ2-1; the D gene cannot be named for sure. The sample consisted of PBMCs or T cells enriched from blood (not recorded which). The CDR3 protein is CASSPRYNEQFF. The base sequence is TGTGCCAGCAGTCCGAGATACAATGAGCAGTTCTTC.